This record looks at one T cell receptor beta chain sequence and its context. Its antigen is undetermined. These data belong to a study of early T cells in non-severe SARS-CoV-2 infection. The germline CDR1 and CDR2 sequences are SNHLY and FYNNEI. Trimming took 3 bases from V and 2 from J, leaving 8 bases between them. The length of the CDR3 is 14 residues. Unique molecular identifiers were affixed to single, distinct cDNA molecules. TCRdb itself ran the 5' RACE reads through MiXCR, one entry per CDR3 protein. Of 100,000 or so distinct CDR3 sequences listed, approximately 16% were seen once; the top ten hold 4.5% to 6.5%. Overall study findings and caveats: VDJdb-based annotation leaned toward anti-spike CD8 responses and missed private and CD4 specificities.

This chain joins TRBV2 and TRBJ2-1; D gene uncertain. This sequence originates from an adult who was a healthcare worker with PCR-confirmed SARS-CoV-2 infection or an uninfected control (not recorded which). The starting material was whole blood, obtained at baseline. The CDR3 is CASSDNEPYNEQFF. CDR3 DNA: TGTGCCAGCAGTGACAACGAACCCTACAATGAGCAGTTCTTC.